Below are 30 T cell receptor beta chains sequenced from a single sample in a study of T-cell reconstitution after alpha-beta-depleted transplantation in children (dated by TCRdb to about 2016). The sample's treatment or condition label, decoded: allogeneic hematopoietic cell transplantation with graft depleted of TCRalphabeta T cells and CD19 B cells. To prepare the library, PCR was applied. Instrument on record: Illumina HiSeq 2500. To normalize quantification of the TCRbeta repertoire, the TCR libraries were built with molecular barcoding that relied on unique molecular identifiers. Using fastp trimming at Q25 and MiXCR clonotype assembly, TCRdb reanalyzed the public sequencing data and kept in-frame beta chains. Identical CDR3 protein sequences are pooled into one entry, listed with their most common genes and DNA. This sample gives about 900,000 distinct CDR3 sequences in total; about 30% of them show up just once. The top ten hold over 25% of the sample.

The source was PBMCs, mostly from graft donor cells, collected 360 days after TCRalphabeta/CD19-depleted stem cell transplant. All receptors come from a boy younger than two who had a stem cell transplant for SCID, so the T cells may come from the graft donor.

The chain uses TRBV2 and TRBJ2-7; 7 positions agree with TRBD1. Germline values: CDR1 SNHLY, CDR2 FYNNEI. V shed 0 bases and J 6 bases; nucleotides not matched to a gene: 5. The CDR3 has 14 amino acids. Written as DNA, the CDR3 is TGTGCCAGCAGTGAAGCGAACTACAGGGGCGAGCAGTACTTC. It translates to CASSEANYRGEQYF.

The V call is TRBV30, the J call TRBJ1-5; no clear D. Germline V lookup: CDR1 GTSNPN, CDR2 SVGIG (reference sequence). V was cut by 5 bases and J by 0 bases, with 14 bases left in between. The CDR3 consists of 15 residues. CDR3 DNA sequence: TGTGCCTGGCAGCAAAAGGGATTTAGCAATCAGCCCCAGCATTTT. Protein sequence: CAWQQKGFSNQPQHF.

The CDR3 coding sequence is TGTGCCAGCAGCCCCGGTTTGGGGGCGGTGAACACTGAAGCTTTCTTT. Translating it yields CASSPGLGAVNTEAFF. This rearrangement joins TRBV7-9 to TRBJ1-1; D perhaps matches TRBD1 (6 bases). The CDR3 has 16 residues. Germline CDR1 is SEHNR and CDR2 is FQNEAQ (reference sequence). V lost 5 bases, J lost 0 bases, and 16 bases lay in between.

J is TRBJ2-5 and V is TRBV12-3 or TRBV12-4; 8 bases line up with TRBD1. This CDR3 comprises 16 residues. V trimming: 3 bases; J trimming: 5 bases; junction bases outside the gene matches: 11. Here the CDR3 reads CASSFGPTGDSETQYF. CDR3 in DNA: TGTGCCAGCAGTTTCGGGCCGACAGGGGATTCTGAGACCCAGTACTTC.

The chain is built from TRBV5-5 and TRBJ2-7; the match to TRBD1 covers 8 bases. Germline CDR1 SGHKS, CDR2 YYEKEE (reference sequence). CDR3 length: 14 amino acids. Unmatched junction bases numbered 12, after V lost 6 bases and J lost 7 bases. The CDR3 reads CASNRGQARWEQYF. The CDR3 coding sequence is TGTGCCAGCAACAGGGGACAGGCGAGGTGGGAGCAGTACTTC.

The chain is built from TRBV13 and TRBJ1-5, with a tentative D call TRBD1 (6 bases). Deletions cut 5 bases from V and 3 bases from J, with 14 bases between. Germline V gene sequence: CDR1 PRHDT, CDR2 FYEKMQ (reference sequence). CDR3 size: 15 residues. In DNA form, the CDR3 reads TGTGCCAGCAGCCGGGGACACCCCTTCAATCAGCCCCAGCATTTT. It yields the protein CASSRGHPFNQPQHF.

The DNA for the CDR3 is TGTGCCAGCAGCCAAATCTTCGTAAGCCAGCGGGTGTACAATGAGCAGTTCTTC. Amino acid sequence: CASSQIFVSQRVYNEQFF. This rearrangement joins TRBV4-2 to TRBJ2-1; D perhaps matches TRBD2 (6 bases). Germline values: CDR1 LGHNA, CDR2 YNFKEQ. V dropped 2 bases and J dropped 4 bases, with 21 bases sitting between them. There are 18 residues in the CDR3.

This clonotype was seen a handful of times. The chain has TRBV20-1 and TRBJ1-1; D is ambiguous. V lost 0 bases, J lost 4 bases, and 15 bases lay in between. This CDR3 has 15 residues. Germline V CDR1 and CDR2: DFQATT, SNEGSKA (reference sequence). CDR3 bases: TGCAGTGCTAGAGAGGTCGCAAGGGCGGGCACTGAAGCTTTCTTT. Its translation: CSAREVARAGTEAFF.

The CDR3 coding sequence is TGTGCCAGCAGTTTATTATATGGATCTTTCAATGAGCAGTTCTTC. It is translated as CASSLLYGSFNEQFF. The V call is TRBV2, the J call TRBJ2-1, with no clear D. Germline-derived CDR1 and CDR2 are SNHLY and FYNNEI. The V end was cut by 5 bases, the J end by 6 bases, with 17 bases between. The CDR3 totals 15 residues.

The CDR3 region has the DNA TGTGCCAGCAGGCGCAGTAATCAGCCCCAGCATTTT. Translation: CASRRSNQPQHF. V gene TRBV6-2 or TRBV6-3 combines with J gene TRBJ1-5; D remains ambiguous. Trimming removed 6 bases at V and 4 bases at J, with 7 bases between. Per the germline V gene, CDR1 is MNHEY and CDR2 is SVGEGT. There are 12 residues in the CDR3.

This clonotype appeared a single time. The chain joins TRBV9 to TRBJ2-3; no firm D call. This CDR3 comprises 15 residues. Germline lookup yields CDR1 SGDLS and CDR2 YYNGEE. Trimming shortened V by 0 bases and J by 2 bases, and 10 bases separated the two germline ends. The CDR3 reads CASSVGRQPTDTQYF. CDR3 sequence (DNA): TGTGCCAGCAGCGTAGGGCGCCAGCCCACAGATACGCAGTATTTT.

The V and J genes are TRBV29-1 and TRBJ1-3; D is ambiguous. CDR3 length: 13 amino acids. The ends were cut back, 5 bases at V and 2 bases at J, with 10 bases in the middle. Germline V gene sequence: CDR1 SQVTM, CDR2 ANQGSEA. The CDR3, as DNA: TGCAGCGTTACCAAGGCGGCTGGAAACACCATATATTTT. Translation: CSVTKAAGNTIYF.

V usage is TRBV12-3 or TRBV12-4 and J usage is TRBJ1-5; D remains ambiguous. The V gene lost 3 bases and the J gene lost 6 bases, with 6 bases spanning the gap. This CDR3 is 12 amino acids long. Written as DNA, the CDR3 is TGTGCCAGCAGTTTGGAATTTCAGCCCCAGCATTTT. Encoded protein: CASSLEFQPQHF.

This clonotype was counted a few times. CDR3 sequence: CASSLLHGGLEGYTF. The CDR3 DNA reads TGCGCCAGCAGCCTCCTCCACGGAGGGTTAGAGGGCTACACCTTC. The V call is TRBV4-1, the J call TRBJ1-2; D is uncertain. With 4 bases removed from V and 8 bases from J, the gap between germline ends came to 20 bases. This CDR3 contains 15 residues. Per germline, CDR1 MGHRA and CDR2 YSYEKL.

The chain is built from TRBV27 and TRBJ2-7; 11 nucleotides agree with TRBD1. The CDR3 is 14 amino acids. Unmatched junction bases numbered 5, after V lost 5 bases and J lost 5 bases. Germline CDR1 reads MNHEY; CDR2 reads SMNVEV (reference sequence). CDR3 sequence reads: CASSGDRGYDEQYF. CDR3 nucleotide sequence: TGTGCCAGCAGTGGGGACAGGGGGTACGACGAGCAGTACTTC.

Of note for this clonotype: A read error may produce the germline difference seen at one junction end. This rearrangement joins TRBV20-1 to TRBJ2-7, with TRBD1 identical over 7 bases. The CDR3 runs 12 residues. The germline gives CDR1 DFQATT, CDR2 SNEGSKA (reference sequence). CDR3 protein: CIANNRGYEQYF. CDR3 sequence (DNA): TGCATTGCTAACAACAGGGGCTACGAGCAGTACTTC.

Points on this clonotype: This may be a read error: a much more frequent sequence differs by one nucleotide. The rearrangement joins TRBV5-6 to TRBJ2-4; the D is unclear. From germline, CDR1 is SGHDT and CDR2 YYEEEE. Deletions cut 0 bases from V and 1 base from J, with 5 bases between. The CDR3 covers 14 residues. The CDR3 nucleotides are TGTGCCAGCAGCTTGGGCAGGGCCAAAAACATTCAGTACTTC. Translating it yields CASSLGRAKNIQYF.

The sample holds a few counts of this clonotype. The CDR3 nucleotides read TGCGCCAGCAGCCAAGATAGGCGGGCGAACACCGGGGAGCTGTTTTTT. The encoded protein is CASSQDRRANTGELFF. This chain links TRBV4-3 with TRBJ2-2; D is perhaps TRBD2 (5 bases). Germline V gene sequence: CDR1 LGHNA, CDR2 YSLEER. Trimming left V 0 bases short and J 0 bases short, with 8 bases between. This CDR3 contains 16 residues.

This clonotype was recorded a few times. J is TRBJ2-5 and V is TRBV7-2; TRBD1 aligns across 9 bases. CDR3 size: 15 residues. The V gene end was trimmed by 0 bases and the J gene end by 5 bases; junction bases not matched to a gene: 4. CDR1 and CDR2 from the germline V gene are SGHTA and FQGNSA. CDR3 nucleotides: TGTGCCAGCAGCTTAGCGGGACAGGGCAGTGAGACCCAGTACTTC. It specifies CASSLAGQGSETQYF. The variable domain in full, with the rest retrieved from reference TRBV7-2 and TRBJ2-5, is GAGVSQSPSNKVTEKGKDVELRCDPISGHTALYWYRQSLGQGLEFLIYFQGNSAPDKSGLPSDRFSAERTGGSVSTLTIQRTQQEDSAVYLCASSLAGQGSETQYFGPGTRLLVL.

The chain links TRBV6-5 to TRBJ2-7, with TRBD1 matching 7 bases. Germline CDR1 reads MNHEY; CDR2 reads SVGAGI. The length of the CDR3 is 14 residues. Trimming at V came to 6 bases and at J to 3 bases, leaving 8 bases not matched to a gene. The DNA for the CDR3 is TGTGCCAGCAGATTAAGACAGGGTGACTACGAGCAGTACTTC. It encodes CASRLRQGDYEQYF.

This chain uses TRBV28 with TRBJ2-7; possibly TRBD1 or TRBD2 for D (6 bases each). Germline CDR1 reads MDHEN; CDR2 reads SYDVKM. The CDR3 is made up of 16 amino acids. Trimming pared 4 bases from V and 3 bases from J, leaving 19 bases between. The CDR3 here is CASSSPRRGPVYEQYF. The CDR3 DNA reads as TGTGCCAGCAGTTCGCCTCGACGGGGGCCTGTCTACGAGCAGTACTTC.

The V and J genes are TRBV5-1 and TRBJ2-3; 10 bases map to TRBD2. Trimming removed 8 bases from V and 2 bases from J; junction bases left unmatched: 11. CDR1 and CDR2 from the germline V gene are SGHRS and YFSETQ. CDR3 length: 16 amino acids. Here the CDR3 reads CASTRGSGGLTDTQYF. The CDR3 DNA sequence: TGCGCCAGTACCCGAGGTAGCGGGGGGCTCACAGATACGCAGTATTTT.

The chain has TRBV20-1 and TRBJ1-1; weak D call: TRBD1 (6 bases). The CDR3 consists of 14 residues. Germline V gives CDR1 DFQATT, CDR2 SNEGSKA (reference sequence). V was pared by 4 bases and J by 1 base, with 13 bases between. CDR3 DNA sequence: TGCAGTGCTATAAGGGGGGCGGCGAACACTGAAGCTTTCTTT. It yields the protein CSAIRGAANTEAFF.

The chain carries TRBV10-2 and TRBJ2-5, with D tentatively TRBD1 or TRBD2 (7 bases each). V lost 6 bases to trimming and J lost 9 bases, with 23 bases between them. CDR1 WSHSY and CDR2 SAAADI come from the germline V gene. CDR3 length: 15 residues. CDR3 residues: CASSALGRGQGAQYF. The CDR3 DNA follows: TGCGCCAGCAGCGCCTTAGGGAGGGGGCAGGGGGCCCAGTACTTC.

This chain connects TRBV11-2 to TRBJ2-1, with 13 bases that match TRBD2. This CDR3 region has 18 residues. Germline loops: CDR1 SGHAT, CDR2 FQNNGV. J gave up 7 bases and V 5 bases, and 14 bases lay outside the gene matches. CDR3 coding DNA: TGTGCCAGCAGCCCCCGGAAAAGACTAGCGGGGGGTAGGAATGAGCAGTTCTTC. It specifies CASSPRKRLAGGRNEQFF.

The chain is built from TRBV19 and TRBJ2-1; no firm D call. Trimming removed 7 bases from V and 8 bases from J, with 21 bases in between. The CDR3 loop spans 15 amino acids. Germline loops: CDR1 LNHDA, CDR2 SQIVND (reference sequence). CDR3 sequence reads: CASTPTFLGSDEQFF. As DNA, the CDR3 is TGTGCCAGTACGCCGACCTTTTTAGGATCCGATGAGCAGTTCTTC.

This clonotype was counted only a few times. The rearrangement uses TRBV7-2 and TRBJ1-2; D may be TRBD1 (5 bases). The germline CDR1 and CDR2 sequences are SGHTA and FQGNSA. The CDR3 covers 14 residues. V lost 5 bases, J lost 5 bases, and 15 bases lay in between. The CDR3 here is CASSAGTILYGYTF. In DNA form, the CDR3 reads TGTGCCAGCAGCGCCGGGACCATTTTATATGGCTACACCTTC.

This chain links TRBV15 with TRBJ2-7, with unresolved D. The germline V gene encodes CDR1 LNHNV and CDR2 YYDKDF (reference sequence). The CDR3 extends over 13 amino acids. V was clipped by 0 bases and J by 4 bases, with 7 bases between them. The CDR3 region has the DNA TGTGCCACCAGCAGAGACACATATTACGAGCAGTACTTC. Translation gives CATSRDTYYEQYF. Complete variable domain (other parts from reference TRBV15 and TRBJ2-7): DAMVIQNPRYQVTQFGKPVTLSCSQTLNHNVMYWYQQKSSQAPKLLFHYYDKDFNNEADTPDNFQSRRPNTSFCFLDIRSPGLGDTAMYLCATSRDTYYEQYFGPGTRLTVT.

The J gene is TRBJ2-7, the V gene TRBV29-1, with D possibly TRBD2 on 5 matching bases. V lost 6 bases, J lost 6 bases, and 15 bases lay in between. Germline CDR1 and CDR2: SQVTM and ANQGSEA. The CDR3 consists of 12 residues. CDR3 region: CSVQYGGREQYF. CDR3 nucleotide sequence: TGCAGCGTCCAATACGGAGGCCGCGAGCAGTACTTC.

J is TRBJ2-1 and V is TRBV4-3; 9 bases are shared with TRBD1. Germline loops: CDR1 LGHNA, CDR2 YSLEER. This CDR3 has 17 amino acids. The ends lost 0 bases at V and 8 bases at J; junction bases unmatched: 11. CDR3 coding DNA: TGCGCCAGCAGCCAAGATTCTTATGGACAGGGGCTGGATGAGCAGTTCTTC. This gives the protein CASSQDSYGQGLDEQFF.